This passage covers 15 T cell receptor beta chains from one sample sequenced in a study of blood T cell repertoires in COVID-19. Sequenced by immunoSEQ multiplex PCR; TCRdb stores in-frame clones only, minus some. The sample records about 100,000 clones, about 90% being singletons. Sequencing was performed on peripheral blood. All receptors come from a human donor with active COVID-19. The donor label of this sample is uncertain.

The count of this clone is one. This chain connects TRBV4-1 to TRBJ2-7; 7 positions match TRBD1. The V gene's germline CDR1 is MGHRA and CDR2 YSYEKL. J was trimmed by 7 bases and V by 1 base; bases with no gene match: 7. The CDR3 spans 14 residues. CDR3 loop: CASSQGGQPLEQYF. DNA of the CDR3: TGCGCCAGCAGCCAAGGGGGACAGCCTTTGGAGCAGTACTTC.

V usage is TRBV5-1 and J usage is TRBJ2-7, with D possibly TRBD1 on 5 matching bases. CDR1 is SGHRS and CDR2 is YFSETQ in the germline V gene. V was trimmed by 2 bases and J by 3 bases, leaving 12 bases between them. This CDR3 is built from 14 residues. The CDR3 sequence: CASSFSLGVYEQYF. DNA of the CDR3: TGCGCCAGCAGCTTTTCCTTAGGGGTCTACGAGCAGTACTTC.

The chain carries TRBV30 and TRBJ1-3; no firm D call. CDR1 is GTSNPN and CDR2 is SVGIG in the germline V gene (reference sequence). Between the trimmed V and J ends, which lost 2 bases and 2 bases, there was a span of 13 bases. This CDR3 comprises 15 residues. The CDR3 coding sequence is TGTGCCTGGAGTCAAAGCTGGGGAGCTGGAAACACCATATATTTT. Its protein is CAWSQSWGAGNTIYF.

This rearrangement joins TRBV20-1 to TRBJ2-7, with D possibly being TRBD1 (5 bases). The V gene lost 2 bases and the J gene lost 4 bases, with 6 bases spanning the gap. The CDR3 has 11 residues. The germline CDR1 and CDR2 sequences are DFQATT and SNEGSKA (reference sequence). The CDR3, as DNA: TGCAGTGCTAGACAGGGTTACGAGCAGTACTTC. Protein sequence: CSARQGYEQYF.

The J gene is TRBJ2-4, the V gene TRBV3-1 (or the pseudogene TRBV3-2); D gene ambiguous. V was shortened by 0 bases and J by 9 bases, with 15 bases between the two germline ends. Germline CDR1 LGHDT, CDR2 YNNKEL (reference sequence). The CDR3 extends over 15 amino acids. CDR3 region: CASSQDLGNSGIQYF. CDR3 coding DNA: TGTGCCAGCAGCCAAGATCTAGGAAACTCCGGCATTCAGTACTTC.

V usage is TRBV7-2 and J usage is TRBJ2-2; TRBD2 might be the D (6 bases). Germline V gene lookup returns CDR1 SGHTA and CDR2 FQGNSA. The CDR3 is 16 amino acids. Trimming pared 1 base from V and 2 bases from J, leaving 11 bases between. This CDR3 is CASSLDARGNTGELFF. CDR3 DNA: TGTGCCAGCAGCTTAGATGCGCGGGGAAACACCGGGGAGCTGTTTTTT.

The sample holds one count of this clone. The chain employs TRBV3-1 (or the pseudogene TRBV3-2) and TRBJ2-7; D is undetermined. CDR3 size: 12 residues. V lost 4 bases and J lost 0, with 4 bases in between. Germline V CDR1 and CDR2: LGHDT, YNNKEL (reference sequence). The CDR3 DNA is TGTGCCAGCAGCCTGCGCTCCTACGAGCAGTACTTC. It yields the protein CASSLRSYEQYF.

This CDR3 reads CASSFAGKHGYTF. The CDR3 nucleotides read TGTGCCAGCAGTTTTGCAGGGAAGCATGGCTACACCTTC. The chain joins TRBV12-3 or TRBV12-4 to TRBJ1-2; D might be TRBD1 (5 bases). Trimming cost V 3 bases and J 6 bases, with 11 bases left between them. The CDR3 extends over 13 amino acids.

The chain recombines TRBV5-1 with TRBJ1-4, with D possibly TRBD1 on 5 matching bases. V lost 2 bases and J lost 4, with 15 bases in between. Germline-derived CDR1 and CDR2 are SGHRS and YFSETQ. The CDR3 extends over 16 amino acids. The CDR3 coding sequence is TGCGCCAGCAGCTTTACGGCAGGGAGGGGTAATGAAAAACTGTTTTTT. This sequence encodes CASSFTAGRGNEKLFF.

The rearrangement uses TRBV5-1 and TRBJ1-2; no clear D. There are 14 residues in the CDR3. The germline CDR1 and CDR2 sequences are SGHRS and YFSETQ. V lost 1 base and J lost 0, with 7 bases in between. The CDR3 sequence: CASSLSGPNYGYTF. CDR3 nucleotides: TGCGCCAGCAGCTTGAGCGGACCTAACTATGGCTACACCTTC. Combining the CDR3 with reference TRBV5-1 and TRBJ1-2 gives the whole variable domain KAGVTQTPRYLIKTRGQQVTLSCSPISGHRSVSWYQQTPGQGLQFLFEYFSETQRNKGNFPGRFSGRQFSNSRSEMNVSTLELGDSALYLCASSLSGPNYGYTFGSGTRLTVV.

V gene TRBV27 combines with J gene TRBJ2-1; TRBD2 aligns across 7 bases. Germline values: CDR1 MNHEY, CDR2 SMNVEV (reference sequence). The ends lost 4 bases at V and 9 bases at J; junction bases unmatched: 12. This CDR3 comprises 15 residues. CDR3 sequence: CASSWGGLAGGEQFF. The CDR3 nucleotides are TGTGCCAGCAGTTGGGGAGGGCTAGCCGGGGGTGAGCAGTTCTTC.

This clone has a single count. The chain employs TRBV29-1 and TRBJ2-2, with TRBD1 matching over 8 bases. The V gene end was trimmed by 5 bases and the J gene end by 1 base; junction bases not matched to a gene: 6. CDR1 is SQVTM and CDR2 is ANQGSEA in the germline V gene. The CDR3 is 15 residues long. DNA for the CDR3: TGCAGCGTTTCCCCCGGGACAGGGAACACCGGGGAGCTGTTTTTT. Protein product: CSVSPGTGNTGELFF.

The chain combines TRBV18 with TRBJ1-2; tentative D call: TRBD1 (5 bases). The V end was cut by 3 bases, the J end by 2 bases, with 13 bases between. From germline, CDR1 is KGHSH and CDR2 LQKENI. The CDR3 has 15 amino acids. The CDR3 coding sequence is TGTGCCAGCTCACCGCAGGGAGGAGGGAACTATGGCTACACCTTC. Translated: CASSPQGGGNYGYTF.

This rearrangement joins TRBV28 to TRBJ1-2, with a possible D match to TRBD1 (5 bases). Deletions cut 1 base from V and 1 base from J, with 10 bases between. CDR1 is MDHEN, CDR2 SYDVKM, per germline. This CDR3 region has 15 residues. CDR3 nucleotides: TGTGCCAGCAGTTTATTTGGGGGGGTTAACTATGGCTACACCTTC. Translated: CASSLFGGVNYGYTF.

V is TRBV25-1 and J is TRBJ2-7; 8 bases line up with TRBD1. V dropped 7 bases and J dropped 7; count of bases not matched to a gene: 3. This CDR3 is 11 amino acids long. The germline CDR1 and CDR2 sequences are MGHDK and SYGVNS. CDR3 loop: CASTGGLEQYF. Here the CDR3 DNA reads TGTGCCAGCACAGGGGGCTTAGAGCAGTACTTC.